Presented here are 20 T cell receptor beta chains from one specimen sequenced in a study of CD8 T cells in ankylosing spondylitis. Their antigen targets remain unknown. General study findings and limits: Ankylosing spondylitis blood appeared to carry a characteristic TCR beta motif of under ten highly homologous variants.

MiXCR, applied by TCRdb to the 5' RACE reads, yields one record per CDR3 protein. The table shows hundreds of thousands of distinct CDR3 sequences, with 25% to 30% occurring only once. Sequenced material: blood, either unsorted or a sorted T cell fraction (not recorded which). All receptors derive from a male donor with ankylosing spondylitis.

The table lists this clonotype with a few counts. The CDR3 here is CATSWGQSTDTQYF. CDR3 in DNA: TGTGCCACCAGTTGGGGACAGAGCACAGATACGCAGTATTTT. The chain carries TRBV24-1 and TRBJ2-3; 7 bases line up with TRBD1. Germline lookup yields CDR1 KGHDR and CDR2 SFDVKD. V lost 6 bases to trimming and J lost 0 bases; unmatched junction nucleotides: 2. The CDR3 is made up of 14 amino acids.

This clonotype has a handful of counts. The chain joins TRBV6-1 to TRBJ2-7; tentatively, D is TRBD2 (5 bases). Looked up from germline, CDR1 is MNHNS and CDR2 is SASEGT. Between the trimmed V and J ends, which lost 8 bases and 9 bases, there was a span of 5 bases. This CDR3 comprises 8 residues. CDR3 nucleotides: TGTGCCAGCGGAGGGCAGTACTTC. This codes for CASGGQYF.

The V call is TRBV5-1, the J call TRBJ1-2, with 10 nucleotides matching TRBD1. Germline lookup yields CDR1 SGHRS and CDR2 YFSETQ. The V and J ends lost 6 bases and 8 bases, in that order; junction bases with no gene match: 10. CDR3 length: 14 amino acids. As DNA, the CDR3 is TGCGCCAGCAACCCCCCGGGACAGGGGATGGGCTACACCTTC. Its translation: CASNPPGQGMGYTF.

CDR3 in DNA: TGTGCCAGCAGCCCCAGCTCCTCCGGCACAGATACGCAGTATTTT. This sequence encodes CASSPSSSGTDTQYF. The V and J genes are TRBV7-2 and TRBJ2-3, with unresolved D. CDR3 length equals 15 residues. Germline assignment: CDR1 SGHTA and CDR2 FQGNSA. Trimming took 5 bases from V and 1 from J, leaving 13 bases between them.

This clonotype appeared a few times. This rearrangement joins TRBV7-9 to TRBJ2-3; TRBD2 matches at 15 bases. V shed 7 bases and J 4 bases; nucleotides not matched to a gene: 6. In germline, CDR1 is SEHNR, CDR2 FQNEAQ (reference sequence). The CDR3 spans 16 residues. CDR3 sequence: CASTSRTSGRADTQYF. The CDR3 DNA follows: TGTGCCAGCACCTCAAGGACTAGCGGGAGGGCAGATACGCAGTATTTT.

This clonotype has just a few counts. The rearrangement joins TRBV24-1 to TRBJ2-1, with 7 bases lining up with TRBD2. The germline V gene has CDR1 KGHDR and CDR2 SFDVKD. This CDR3 is 16 amino acids long. V gave up 4 bases and J gave up 2 bases; unmatched junction bases: 7. This CDR3 reads CATSDIIAGTYNEQFF. DNA for the CDR3: TGTGCCACCAGTGACATCATAGCGGGCACCTACAATGAGCAGTTCTTC.

This chain connects TRBV19 to TRBJ1-2; D is perhaps TRBD1 (5 bases). Looked up from germline, CDR1 is LNHDA and CDR2 is SQIVND (reference sequence). Trimming pared 3 bases from V and 3 bases from J, leaving 14 bases between. The CDR3 consists of 15 residues. This chain's CDR3 is CASSMKPPGHYGYTF. The CDR3 DNA reads as TGTGCCAGTAGTATGAAGCCCCCGGGGCACTATGGCTACACCTTC.

This clonotype occurred a few times. The chain joins TRBV6-1 to TRBJ1-4; D is perhaps TRBD1 (5 bases). Germline loops: CDR1 MNHNS, CDR2 SASEGT. The CDR3 runs 14 residues. The V end was cut by 6 bases, the J end by 5 bases, with 13 bases between. This CDR3 reads CASRTGRKNEKLFF. The CDR3 DNA follows: TGTGCCAGCAGGACGGGACGGAAGAATGAAAAACTGTTTTTT.

A few counts support this clonotype. The chain couples TRBV20-1 to TRBJ1-1, with 7 nucleotides matching TRBD1. V lost 6 bases, J lost 4 bases, and 8 bases stayed unmatched. The CDR3 contains 13 residues. Germline loops: CDR1 DFQATT, CDR2 SNEGSKA (reference sequence). CDR3 nucleotides: TGCAGTGCGCCCGGGACAGTGCTCACTGAAGCTTTCTTT. It is translated as CSAPGTVLTEAFF.

This clonotype was found many times. The chain links TRBV12-3 or TRBV12-4 to TRBJ2-2; D remains unclear. The CDR3 length is 14 residues. V lost 3 bases and J lost 6, with 11 bases in between. The CDR3 nucleotides are TGTGCCAGCAGTTTCATCTTAGGTCCCGGGGAGCTGTTTTTT. It encodes CASSFILGPGELFF.

The J gene is TRBJ2-5, the V gene TRBV11-3; D gene uncertain. Germline V CDR1 and CDR2: SGHNT, YENEEA. V was pared by 1 base and J by 4 bases, with 16 bases between. The CDR3 has 16 residues. This CDR3 reads CASSLGSSSGGETQYF. The CDR3 DNA is TGTGCCAGCAGCTTAGGTTCGAGTTCCGGCGGAGAGACCCAGTACTTC.

Here the CDR3 reads CASGLRRGGPPNNEQFF. The CDR3 nucleotides are TGTGCTAGTGGTTTGCGCAGGGGGGGACCCCCAAACAATGAGCAGTTCTTC. The chain uses TRBV12-5 and TRBJ2-1; either TRBD1 or TRBD2 may supply D (7 bases each). The CDR3 has 17 amino acids. The V gene's germline CDR1 is LGHNT and CDR2 FRNRAP. The V end lost 2 bases, the J end lost 5 bases, and 19 bases lay between the germline ends.

This clonotype was detected only a few times. The chain combines TRBV7-8 with TRBJ2-1, with 13 bases identical to TRBD2. The CDR3 loop spans 17 amino acids. J was trimmed by 10 bases and V by 7 bases; bases with no gene match: 16. Per germline, CDR1 SGHVS and CDR2 FQNEAQ. DNA of the CDR3: TGTGCCAGCATTTCGACGACCGGGACTAGCGGGGCCAAGGAGCAGTTCTTC. This gives the protein CASISTTGTSGAKEQFF.

This chain joins TRBV15 and TRBJ1-2, with D maybe TRBD1 (5 bases). The CDR3 has 15 residues. Per the germline V gene, CDR1 is LNHNV and CDR2 is YYDKDF (reference sequence). V lost 0 bases and J 6 bases, leaving 14 bases between the germline ends. The CDR3 loop reads CATSRDRGRSHGYTF. The CDR3 DNA sequence: TGTGCCACCAGCAGAGATCGGGGCAGGAGCCATGGCTACACCTTC. Drawing the rest from reference TRBV15 and TRBJ1-2, the complete variable domain is DAMVIQNPRYQVTQFGKPVTLSCSQTLNHNVMYWYQQKSSQAPKLLFHYYDKDFNNEADTPDNFQSRRPNTSFCFLDIRSPGLGDTAMYLCATSRDRGRSHGYTFGSGTRLTVV.

This rearrangement joins TRBV29-1 to TRBJ2-5, with 10 nucleotides matching TRBD2. The V gene's germline CDR1 is SQVTM and CDR2 ANQGSEA. The V and J ends lost 4 bases and 3 bases, in that order; junction bases with no gene match: 2. This CDR3 has 13 residues. The CDR3 is CSVGTSGKETQYF. As DNA, the CDR3 is TGCAGCGTTGGAACTAGCGGGAAAGAGACCCAGTACTTC.

This chain links TRBV5-1 with TRBJ2-1, with D possibly being TRBD1 (6 bases). This CDR3 comprises 14 residues. Trimming stripped 0 bases from V and 5 bases from J, with 9 bases between. Per the germline V gene, CDR1 is SGHRS and CDR2 is YFSETQ. The CDR3: CASSLGTADNEQFF. CDR3 bases: TGCGCCAGCAGCTTGGGGACAGCGGACAATGAGCAGTTCTTC.

This chain uses TRBV20-1 with TRBJ1-1; D is uncertain. Trimming shortened V by 4 bases and J by 1 base, and 13 bases separated the two germline ends. Germline lookup yields CDR1 DFQATT and CDR2 SNEGSKA (reference sequence). There are 14 residues in the CDR3. The CDR3, as DNA: TGCAGTGCTACCGATGTAAAGGAGAACACTGAAGCTTTCTTT. This sequence encodes CSATDVKENTEAFF.

This clonotype occurred many times. The genes are TRBV3-1 and TRBJ2-5; 7 bases are a match to TRBD1. In germline, CDR1 is LGHDT, CDR2 YNNKEL (reference sequence). V was clipped by 4 bases and J by 1 base; unmatched bases: 3. This CDR3 comprises 14 residues. The CDR3 reads CASSPGDSQETQYF. CDR3 nucleotides: TGTGCCAGCAGCCCCGGGGACAGCCAAGAGACCCAGTACTTC.

This CDR3 is CASSPPEGTDTQYF. CDR3 coding DNA: TGTGCCAGCTCACCACCTGAGGGCACAGATACGCAGTATTTT. The rearrangement uses TRBV18 and TRBJ2-3, with unresolved D. V lost 0 bases, J lost 1 base, and 5 bases lay in between. CDR3 length: 14 residues. Germline V CDR1 and CDR2: KGHSH, LQKENI. The whole variable domain, remainder taken from reference TRBV18 and TRBJ2-3, is NAGVMQNPRHLVRRRGQEARLRCSPMKGHSHVYWYRQLPEEGLKFMVYLQKENIIDESGMPKERFSAEFPKEGPSILRIQQVVRGDSAAYFCASSPPEGTDTQYFGPGTRLTVL.

The chain has TRBV2 and TRBJ2-5; 11 nucleotides agree with TRBD2. Trimming at V came to 5 bases and at J to 3 bases, leaving 5 bases not matched to a gene. The CDR3 length is 15 residues. CDR1 SNHLY and CDR2 FYNNEI come from the germline V gene. The CDR3 loop reads CASSSPGLAEETQYF. The CDR3 DNA follows: TGTGCCAGCAGTTCTCCGGGACTAGCGGAAGAGACCCAGTACTTC.